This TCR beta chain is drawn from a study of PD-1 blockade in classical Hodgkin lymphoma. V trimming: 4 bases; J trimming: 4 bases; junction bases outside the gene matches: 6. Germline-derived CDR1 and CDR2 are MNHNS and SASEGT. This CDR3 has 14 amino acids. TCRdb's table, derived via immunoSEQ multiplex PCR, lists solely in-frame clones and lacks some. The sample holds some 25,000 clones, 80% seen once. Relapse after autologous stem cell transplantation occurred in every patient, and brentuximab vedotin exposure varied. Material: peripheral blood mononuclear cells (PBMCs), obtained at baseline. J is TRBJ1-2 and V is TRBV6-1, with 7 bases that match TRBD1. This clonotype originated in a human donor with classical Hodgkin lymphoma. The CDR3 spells CASSVLDRSYGYTF. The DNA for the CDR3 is TGTGCCAGCAGTGTCTTGGACAGGAGCTATGGCTACACCTTC.